These 32 T cell receptor beta chains were all obtained from the same sample, sequenced in a study of cytomegalovirus exposure and HLA in healthy donors. PCR amplification relied on 60 Vbeta primers (plus 13 Jbeta primers). Sequencing used immunoSEQ multiplex PCR; TCRdb keeps in-frame clones, though not all of them. The table gives around 31,000 clones; the top ten clones make up 4.5% to 6% of it. The specimen was PBMCs. These receptors were collected from a female donor in good health and CMV-seronegative.

V and J are TRBV7-7 and TRBJ2-3, with 8 bases matching TRBD2. The germline V gene encodes CDR1 SSHAT and CDR2 FNYEAQ (reference sequence). Trimming cost V 5 bases and J 8 bases; bases outside gene matches: 12. This CDR3 spans 15 amino acids. CDR3 sequence: CASSSSGAQGSTQYF. The CDR3 DNA follows: TGTGCCAGCAGCAGTAGCGGGGCCCAGGGGAGTACGCAGTATTTT.

V usage is TRBV5-6 and J usage is TRBJ1-5; D is perhaps TRBD1 (6 bases). V lost 4 bases and J lost 1, with 12 bases in between. From germline, CDR1 is SGHDT and CDR2 YYEEEE. CDR3 size: 15 residues. Written as DNA, the CDR3 is TGTGCCAGCAGCACAGTTGGGGGCAGCAATCAGCCCCAGCATTTT. It codes for CASSTVGGSNQPQHF.

The genes are TRBV11-3 and TRBJ2-7; 7 bases are shared with TRBD2. Trimming removed 0 bases from V and 0 bases from J; junction bases left unmatched: 8. Germline values: CDR1 SGHNT, CDR2 YENEEA. This CDR3 is 17 amino acids long. Here the CDR3 reads CASSLEPAGLSSYEQYF. The CDR3 DNA reads as TGTGCCAGCAGCTTAGAACCAGCGGGGTTAAGCTCCTACGAGCAGTACTTC.

J is TRBJ1-2 and V is TRBV7-9, with TRBD1 matching over 10 bases. Germline assignment: CDR1 SEHNR and CDR2 FQNEAQ (reference sequence). The ends lost 5 bases at V and 0 bases at J; junction bases unmatched: 9. There are 17 residues in the CDR3. CDR3 DNA: TGTGCCAGCAGCCCCACGACAGGGGGCCCTACTAACTATGGCTACACCTTC. This translates into CASSPTTGGPTNYGYTF.

This rearrangement joins TRBV6-1 to TRBJ1-6, with 9 positions matching TRBD1. The CDR3 has 16 amino acids. CDR1 is MNHNS, CDR2 SASEGT, per germline. Germline trimming cut 1 base from V and 8 bases from J; bases unmatched to any gene: 6. Here the CDR3 reads CASSEGTGGWDSPLHF. DNA of the CDR3: TGTGCCAGCAGTGAAGGAACAGGGGGCTGGGATTCACCCCTCCACTTT.

The chain carries TRBV18 and TRBJ2-2; 13 bases align to TRBD2. Germline V lookup: CDR1 KGHSH, CDR2 LQKENI. CDR3 length equals 18 residues. V trimming: 2 bases; J trimming: 1 base; junction bases outside the gene matches: 4. The CDR3 here is CASSPVTSGGMNTGELFF. The CDR3 nucleotides are TGTGCCAGCTCACCAGTGACTAGCGGGGGGATGAACACCGGGGAGCTGTTTTTT.

This sequence joins TRBV28 and TRBJ2-1, with 9 bases lining up with TRBD2. The germline CDR1 and CDR2 sequences are MDHEN and SYDVKM. This CDR3 has 17 residues. V gave up 3 bases and J gave up 6 bases; unmatched junction bases: 12. The CDR3 here is CASSLLAGFSRFNEQFF. CDR3 DNA: TGTGCCAGCAGTTTGCTAGCGGGGTTTAGCCGATTCAATGAGCAGTTCTTC.

This sequence joins TRBV11-2 and TRBJ1-2; D gene ambiguous. V was pared by 0 bases and J by 4 bases, with 6 bases between. From germline, CDR1 is SGHAT and CDR2 FQNNGV. The CDR3 is 13 amino acids. CDR3 sequence reads: CASSLDRRYGYTF. CDR3 nucleotides: TGTGCCAGCAGCTTAGACAGGCGCTATGGCTACACCTTC. Full variable domain (remainder filled in from reference TRBV11-2 and TRBJ1-2): EAGVAQSPRYKIIEKRQSVAFWCNPISGHATLYWYQQILGQGPKLLIQFQNNGVVDDSQLPKDRFSAERLKGVDSTLKIQPAKLEDSAVYLCASSLDRRYGYTFGSGTRLTVV.

The chain joins TRBV4-2 to TRBJ1-5, with 10 bases matching TRBD1. The CDR3 loop spans 17 amino acids. Germline assignment: CDR1 LGHNA and CDR2 YNFKEQ. V shed 5 bases and J 0 bases; nucleotides not matched to a gene: 7. CDR3 nucleotides: TGTGCCAGCAGCGACCGGGACAGGGGTAATAGCAATCAGCCCCAGCATTTT. Its protein product is CASSDRDRGNSNQPQHF.

This chain connects TRBV6-1 to TRBJ2-7; the match to TRBD1 covers 8 bases. Germline V gene data show CDR1 as MNHNS and CDR2 as SASEGT. CDR3 length: 13 residues. The V segment lost 10 bases and the J segment 5 bases; nucleotides outside the gene matches: 10. This chain's CDR3 is CATLTDREHEQYF. CDR3 coding DNA: TGTGCCACCCTCACGGACAGGGAGCACGAGCAGTACTTC.

The chain is built from TRBV7-6 and TRBJ2-7, with TRBD1 identical over 10 bases. J lost 4 bases, V lost 4 bases, and 7 bases had no gene match. The CDR3 extends over 15 amino acids. Germline V gene sequence: CDR1 SGHVS, CDR2 FNYEAQ. DNA for the CDR3: TGTGCCAGCAGCTCTCCCCGGACAGGGGGATACGAGCAGTACTTC. It codes for CASSSPRTGGYEQYF.

The rearrangement links TRBV4-2 to TRBJ2-2; 11 nucleotides agree with TRBD2. Trimming removed 4 bases from V and 6 bases from J; junction bases left unmatched: 4. The CDR3 is 15 amino acids. Germline values: CDR1 LGHNA, CDR2 YNFKEQ. CDR3 nucleotide sequence: TGTGCCAGCAGCCTTAGCGGGGGGGCCGCCGGGGAGCTGTTTTTT. Residues: CASSLSGGAAGELFF.

The V and J genes are TRBV7-9 and TRBJ2-7, with D tentatively TRBD1 (6 bases). The CDR3 spans 16 residues. The V gene's germline CDR1 is SEHNR and CDR2 FQNEAQ (reference sequence). V lost 1 base to trimming and J lost 2 bases, with 15 bases between them. In DNA form, the CDR3 reads TGTGCCAGCAGCTTAGGGGCGGCAGGGGTGGCCTACGAGCAGTACTTC. Translation: CASSLGAAGVAYEQYF.

The chain is built from TRBV5-6 and TRBJ2-1; TRBD1 agrees at 12 bases. The CDR3 extends over 16 amino acids. Trimming removed 0 bases from V and 7 bases from J; junction bases left unmatched: 5. Germline CDR1 reads SGHDT; CDR2 reads YYEEEE. Written as DNA, the CDR3 is TGTGCCAGCAGCTTGGTTGGGGACAGGGGGCTGAATGAGCAGTTCTTC. Translated, it gives CASSLVGDRGLNEQFF. The entire variable domain, with the rest obtained from reference TRBV5-6 and TRBJ2-1, is as follows: DAGVTQSPTHLIKTRGQQVTLRCSPKSGHDTVSWYQQALGQGPQFIFQYYEEEERQRGNFPDRFSGHQFPNYSSELNVNALLLGDSALYLCASSLVGDRGLNEQFFGPGTRLTVL.

The chain carries TRBV5-6 and TRBJ2-7, with D possibly matching TRBD1 (6 bases). The CDR3 contains 12 residues. V was pared by 9 bases and J by 6 bases, with 16 bases between. The germline V gene has CDR1 SGHDT and CDR2 YYEEEE. The CDR3 sequence: CATRQERGEQYF. CDR3 DNA sequence: TGTGCCACCCGACAGGAGAGGGGCGAGCAGTACTTC.

This chain joins TRBV11-2 and TRBJ2-7, with 8 bases fitting TRBD2. This CDR3 spans 16 amino acids. CDR1 is SGHAT and CDR2 is FQNNGV in the germline V gene. V gave up 7 bases and J gave up 1 base; unmatched junction bases: 12. The CDR3 sequence is CASTQRGLFISYEQYF. The CDR3 DNA is TGTGCCAGCACGCAGCGGGGGCTTTTTATTTCCTACGAGCAGTACTTC.

V gene TRBV11-2 combines with J gene TRBJ2-7, with TRBD1 as a possible D gene (6 bases). This CDR3 comprises 15 residues. V was pared by 5 bases and J by 2 bases, with 16 bases between. CDR1 and CDR2 from the germline V gene are SGHAT and FQNNGV. The CDR3 loop reads CASSRNRVNTYEQYF. The CDR3 nucleotides are TGTGCCAGCAGCCGCAACAGGGTTAATACCTACGAGCAGTACTTC.

The chain uses TRBV18 and TRBJ1-5; D is ambiguous. Trimming shortened V by 1 base and J by 3 bases, and 10 bases separated the two germline ends. Germline lookup yields CDR1 KGHSH and CDR2 LQKENI. This CDR3 has 15 residues. CDR3 coding DNA: TGTGCCAGCTCACCACTCCGGGAGAACAATCAGCCCCAGCATTTT. It specifies CASSPLRENNQPQHF.

This chain joins TRBV18 and TRBJ1-1; D may be TRBD1 (6 bases). CDR1 and CDR2 from the germline V gene are KGHSH and LQKENI. This CDR3 has 16 residues. Trimming shortened V by 0 bases and J by 4 bases, and 15 bases separated the two germline ends. This chain's CDR3 is CASSPPGRGWGTEAFF. The CDR3 DNA reads as TGTGCCAGCTCACCACCGGGCAGGGGATGGGGCACTGAAGCTTTCTTT.

The chain links TRBV28 to TRBJ1-1; maybe TRBD1 (5 bases). V was clipped by 2 bases and J by 11 bases, with 12 bases between them. CDR3 size: 12 residues. Germline CDR1 is MDHEN and CDR2 is SYDVKM. In nucleotides, the CDR3 is TGTGCCAGCAGTTTACAGGGCAGACGGGCTTTCTTT. Encoded protein: CASSLQGRRAFF.

The chain is built from TRBV6-5 and TRBJ2-1; a possible D gene is TRBD1 (6 bases). The CDR3 length is 11 residues. V shed 6 bases and J shed 12 bases, with 12 bases lying between them. Germline assignment: CDR1 MNHEY and CDR2 SVGAGI. DNA for the CDR3: TGTGCCAGCAGCACAACAGGGAGGCAGTTCTTC. It translates to CASSTTGRQFF.

The chain carries TRBV5-1 and TRBJ2-1, with a tentative D call TRBD1 (6 bases). The CDR3 consists of 16 residues. CDR1 and CDR2 from the germline V gene are SGHRS and YFSETQ. Trimming stripped 1 base from V and 4 bases from J, with 15 bases between. The CDR3 coding sequence is TGCGCCAGCAGCTTGCTCCGGGACACCAGATACAATGAGCAGTTCTTC. Amino acids: CASSLLRDTRYNEQFF.

V and J are TRBV18 and TRBJ2-7; 7 bases agree with TRBD1. The CDR3 runs to 14 residues. The germline V gene has CDR1 KGHSH and CDR2 LQKENI. Trimming cost V 4 bases and J 1 base; bases outside gene matches: 4. CDR3 nucleotides: TGTGCCAGCTCACAGGGGGCCCAATCCTACGAGCAGTACTTC. It specifies CASSQGAQSYEQYF. The whole variable domain, remainder taken from reference TRBV18 and TRBJ2-7, is NAGVMQNPRHLVRRRGQEARLRCSPMKGHSHVYWYRQLPEEGLKFMVYLQKENIIDESGMPKERFSAEFPKEGPSILRIQQVVRGDSAAYFCASSQGAQSYEQYFGPGTRLTVT.

J is TRBJ1-1 and V is TRBV4-2, with TRBD1 matching 8 bases. CDR3 length: 16 amino acids. CDR1 is LGHNA, CDR2 YNFKEQ, per germline. The V segment lost 2 bases and the J segment 1 base; nucleotides outside the gene matches: 6. CDR3 sequence: CASSQLRQGRNTEAFF. CDR3 in DNA: TGTGCCAGCAGCCAACTAAGACAGGGGCGGAACACTGAAGCTTTCTTT.

V gene TRBV5-4 combines with J gene TRBJ1-2; the match to TRBD1 covers 7 bases. CDR1 is SGHNT and CDR2 is YYREEE in the germline V gene (reference sequence). Losses at the gene ends were 0 bases for V and 8 bases for J; bases not matched to a gene: 7. The CDR3 sequence is 14 residues long. CDR3 sequence reads: CASSLGDRVGGYTF. CDR3 in DNA: TGTGCCAGCAGCTTGGGCGACAGGGTTGGCGGCTACACCTTC.

The CDR3: CASSLDRGVDTGELFF. The CDR3 DNA is TGTGCCAGCAGCCTGGACAGGGGGGTTGACACCGGGGAGCTGTTTTTT. This sequence joins TRBV5-6 and TRBJ2-2; 10 nucleotides agree with TRBD1. There are 16 residues in the CDR3. Germline V gene lookup returns CDR1 SGHDT and CDR2 YYEEEE. After removal of 4 bases from V and 3 bases from J, the junction contained 6 bases not matched to a gene.

This rearrangement joins TRBV4-2 to TRBJ1-4; TRBD1 is a possible D gene (5 bases). V was cut by 2 bases and J by 8 bases, with 12 bases left in between. Germline V gene sequence: CDR1 LGHNA, CDR2 YNFKEQ. CDR3 length equals 14 residues. The CDR3 sequence is CASSQRGAGEKLFF. The CDR3 region has the DNA TGTGCCAGCAGCCAACGAGGGGCGGGAGAAAAACTGTTTTTT.

The rearrangement joins TRBV7-9 to TRBJ1-1; 7 bases are a match to TRBD1. In germline, CDR1 is SEHNR, CDR2 FQNEAQ (reference sequence). The CDR3 is 14 amino acids. The J segment lost 5 bases and the V segment lost 5 bases, leaving 8 bases of the junction unmatched. The DNA of the CDR3 is TGTGCCAGCAGCACCCAGGGGGAAGGTACTGAAGCTTTCTTT. Amino acids: CASSTQGEGTEAFF.

The chain is built from TRBV5-4 and TRBJ2-7; D may be TRBD1 (5 bases). V dropped 4 bases and J dropped 6 bases, with 17 bases sitting between them. This CDR3 spans 14 amino acids. From germline, CDR1 is SGHNT and CDR2 YYREEE (reference sequence). The CDR3 region has the DNA TGTGCCAGCAGCCGCGTCCTGCAGGGCGCCGAGCAGTACTTC. Translating gives CASSRVLQGAEQYF.

The genes are TRBV6-5 and TRBJ2-2; no clear D. The CDR3 contains 15 residues. Trimming stripped 8 bases from V and 1 base from J, with 14 bases between. Germline CDR1 MNHEY, CDR2 SVGAGI. The CDR3 DNA reads as TGTGCCAGCCCCTCATCGATAGTGAACACCGGGGAGCTGTTTTTT. As protein: CASPSSIVNTGELFF.

The V call is TRBV15, the J call TRBJ2-1; D possibly corresponds to TRBD1 (5 bases). With 4 bases removed from V and 0 bases from J, the gap between germline ends came to 10 bases. Looked up from germline, CDR1 is LNHNV and CDR2 is YYDKDF (reference sequence). This CDR3 contains 15 residues. CDR3 loop: CATSTDSNSYNEQFF. DNA of the CDR3: TGTGCCACCAGCACCGACAGTAACTCCTACAATGAGCAGTTCTTC.

V and J are TRBV5-8 and TRBJ1-2, with D hard to call. Germline CDR1 SGHTS, CDR2 YDEGEE. CDR3 length: 13 residues. V was trimmed by 0 bases and J by 1 base, leaving 4 bases between them. CDR3 residues: CASSLVFNYGYTF. The CDR3 bases are TGTGCCAGCAGCTTGGTCTTTAACTATGGCTACACCTTC.